Listed below are T cell receptor beta chains from one sample, sequenced in a study of T-cell reconstitution after alpha-beta-depleted transplantation in children. TCRdb itself ran the PCR reads through MiXCR, one entry per CDR3 protein. The sample comprises roughly 300,000 distinct CDR3 sequences, approximately 10% of which are singletons, and 2% to 3% rests with the top ten. The source material was PBMCs from the stem cell graft donor, sampled from the stem cell graft. All receptors come from a human donor who donated a stem cell graft to a child with acute lymphoblastic leukemia. Each CDR3 is given with its conserved first and last residue. A D gene is named only where the DNA matches it firmly.

v_call,d_call,j_call,cdr3_length,cdr3_aa
TRBV11-2,TRBD2,TRBJ2-1,19,CASSLDSPLAGDSYNEQFF
TRBV5-6,TRBD1,TRBJ1-2,15,CASSLLDRGVYGYTF
TRBV5-1,NA,TRBJ2-3,16,CASSLDGAQSTDTQYF
TRBV10-3,TRBD1,TRBJ2-1,13,CAISGGQGNEQFF
TRBV4-2,NA,TRBJ1-3,15,CASKPGYISGNTIYF
TRBV4-3,NA,TRBJ2-7,13,CASSVELRNEQYF
TRBV4-1,TRBD1,TRBJ2-2,17,CASSQLSGTGIPGELFF
TRBV13,NA,TRBJ2-7,15,CASSLRGLPTYEQYF
TRBV4-2,TRBD2,TRBJ2-3,16,CASSPRLAGGTDTQYF
TRBV5-4,TRBD2,TRBJ2-1,16,CASSLKVVAGGYEQFF
TRBV6-5,TRBD2,TRBJ2-2,18,CASSYFNSGSGGTGELFF